Following are 19 T cell receptor beta chains from one sample sequenced in a study of vaccination and CD4 T cells after COVID-19. Researchers used the Oncomine TCR Beta short-read assay to sequence DNA from cultured CD4+ T cells. TCRdb processed the PCR reads anew with MiXCR; each CDR3 protein has one entry. The table has about 25,000 distinct CDR3 sequences, around 28% seen once. Time point indicated: late sampling 161 to 241 days after vaccination in three convalescent patients. Treatment defined: roughly 10-day PBMC culture with coronavirus spike peptide pools or control peptides (ViraFEST assay). These TCRs' antigens remain unknown. The sequencing here drew on CD4+ T cells from blood, cultured in vitro, taken about 7 months after SARS-CoV-2 vaccination. These receptors were obtained from a human donor who had recovered from COVID-19.

This clonotype has only a few counts. The chain uses TRBV28 and TRBJ2-3, with TRBD2 as a possible D gene (5 bases). V lost 6 bases and J 4 bases, leaving 14 bases between the germline ends. This CDR3 comprises 14 residues. Germline lookup yields CDR1 MDHEN and CDR2 SYDVKM. CDR3 amino acids: CASSPGFSADTQYF. The CDR3 DNA follows: TGTGCCAGCAGCCCTGGATTTAGCGCAGATACGCAGTATTTT.

The chain uses TRBV19 and TRBJ1-5, with TRBD1 matching over 9 bases. With 3 bases clipped from V and 4 bases from J, the junction kept 1 base outside the gene matches. The CDR3 is 14 amino acids. Germline V gives CDR1 LNHDA, CDR2 SQIVND (reference sequence). The CDR3 region is CASSIGTGNQPQHF. The CDR3 DNA is TGTGCCAGTAGTATTGGGACAGGGAATCAGCCCCAGCATTTT.

This clonotype was detected many times. This sequence joins TRBV15 and TRBJ2-7; 15 positions match TRBD2. After removal of 0 bases from V and 1 base from J, the junction contained 7 bases not matched to a gene. The CDR3 is made up of 19 amino acids. Germline lookup yields CDR1 LNHNV and CDR2 YYDKDF (reference sequence). CDR3 in DNA: TGTGCCACCAGCAGAGAACCGGGACTAGCGGGAGGACGGTCCTACGAGCAGTACTTC. This codes for CATSREPGLAGGRSYEQYF.

This clonotype was counted a few times. The rearrangement uses TRBV6-2 or TRBV6-3 and TRBJ1-5, with D maybe TRBD1 (6 bases). Germline CDR1 is MNHEY and CDR2 is SVGEGT. The CDR3 has 14 residues. Trimming shortened V by 7 bases and J by 6 bases, and 16 bases separated the two germline ends. The CDR3 bases are TGTGCCAGCAATACCCCGGGACACCCTCAGCCCCAGCATTTT. Translating gives CASNTPGHPQPQHF.

CDR3 residues: CASSSPRGGVAQYF. In DNA form, the CDR3 reads TGTGCCAGCAGTTCTCCGCGGGGAGGCGTTGCCCAGTACTTC. The V gene is TRBV27, the J gene TRBJ2-5; possible D gene TRBD2, 6 bases. Germline V lookup: CDR1 MNHEY, CDR2 SMNVEV (reference sequence). The V end lost 4 bases, the J end lost 9 bases, and 18 bases lay between the germline ends. This CDR3 has 14 residues.

This clonotype was counted only a few times. The V and J genes are TRBV27 and TRBJ2-7, with 11 bases that match TRBD2. Germline trimming cut 6 bases from V and 2 bases from J; bases unmatched to any gene: 3. Germline lookup yields CDR1 MNHEY and CDR2 SMNVEV (reference sequence). This CDR3 spans 14 amino acids. CDR3 sequence reads: CASRRLAGTYEQYF. The CDR3 nucleotides read TGTGCCAGCAGAAGACTAGCGGGAACCTACGAGCAGTACTTC.

The gene calls are TRBV6-2 or TRBV6-3 and TRBJ2-1, with 15 bases lining up with TRBD2. Germline trimming cut 6 bases from V and 7 bases from J; bases unmatched to any gene: 4. CDR1 MNHEY and CDR2 SVGEGT come from the germline V gene. This CDR3 has 15 residues. CDR3 loop: CASSRTSGRANEQFF. In nucleotides, the CDR3 is TGTGCCAGCAGCCGGACTAGCGGGAGGGCAAATGAGCAGTTCTTC.

A few counts support this clonotype. The V gene is TRBV6-5, the J gene TRBJ1-5, with 10 bases that match TRBD1. Losses at the gene ends were 0 bases for V and 7 bases for J; bases not matched to a gene: 12. Looked up from germline, CDR1 is MNHEY and CDR2 is SVGAGI. This CDR3 has 18 amino acids. The CDR3 DNA is TGTGCCAGCAGTTACTCTGACGCGGACAGGGGGAACGGCCAGCCCCAGCATTTT. Residues: CASSYSDADRGNGQPQHF.

The sample holds a few counts of this clonotype. The V and J genes are TRBV14 and TRBJ2-6; D is perhaps TRBD1 (6 bases). There are 15 residues in the CDR3. CDR1 and CDR2 from the germline V gene are SGHDN and FVKESK. The germline V and J ends were trimmed by 4 bases and 2 bases, with 9 bases remaining between them. CDR3 amino acids: CASSPPGAGANVLTF. In nucleotides, the CDR3 is TGTGCCAGCAGCCCCCCAGGGGCTGGGGCCAACGTCCTGACTTTC.

This clonotype was seen only a few times. The chain uses TRBV20-1 and TRBJ2-7; D assignment may be TRBD1 or TRBD2 (5 bases each). CDR1 and CDR2 (germline): DFQATT, SNEGSKA (reference sequence). The CDR3 loop spans 12 amino acids. With 2 bases removed from V and 7 bases from J, the gap between germline ends came to 12 bases. The CDR3 nucleotides read TGCAGTGCTAGATTGAGGGGCGGGGAGCAGTACTTC. Protein product: CSARLRGGEQYF.

This clonotype is labeled as medium-sized. V gene TRBV7-3 combines with J gene TRBJ2-1; TRBD2 agrees at 11 bases. Per the germline V gene, CDR1 is SGHTA and CDR2 is FQGTGA. The V gene end was trimmed by 6 bases and the J gene end by 4 bases; junction bases not matched to a gene: 5. The CDR3 is 15 residues long. The CDR3 region is CASSLGLAGYNEQFF. CDR3 bases: TGTGCCAGCAGTCTCGGACTAGCGGGTTACAATGAGCAGTTCTTC.

In this sample, this clonotype turned up a few times. The rearrangement joins TRBV24-1 to TRBJ2-3, with D hard to call. In germline, CDR1 is KGHDR, CDR2 SFDVKD. Deletions cut 7 bases from V and 0 bases from J, with 4 bases between. The length of the CDR3 is 12 residues. The CDR3 spells CATSGSTDTQYF. DNA for the CDR3: TGTGCCACCAGCGGTAGCACAGATACGCAGTATTTT.

This rearrangement joins TRBV19 to TRBJ2-7; D possibly corresponds to TRBD2 (6 bases). The CDR3 length is 15 residues. Trimming removed 4 bases from V and 1 base from J, with 14 bases in between. CDR1 and CDR2 from the germline V gene are LNHDA and SQIVND (reference sequence). CDR3 in DNA: TGTGCCAGTAGTAATGGGCGGGGCGGATCCTACGAGCAGTACTTC. Translation: CASSNGRGGSYEQYF.

This clonotype came up a few times. The chain links TRBV5-1 to TRBJ1-1; tentative D call: TRBD1 (6 bases). The CDR3 is 12 amino acids. Germline V gene lookup returns CDR1 SGHRS and CDR2 YFSETQ. Between the trimmed V and J ends, which lost 4 bases and 7 bases, there was a span of 11 bases. CDR3 nucleotide sequence: TGCGCCAGCAGCACACAGGGTGGTGAAGCTTTCTTT. It translates to CASSTQGGEAFF.

The chain uses TRBV28 and TRBJ1-2; 7 bases are shared with TRBD1. Germline V gene data show CDR1 as MDHEN and CDR2 as SYDVKM. Trimming removed 4 bases from V and 1 base from J; junction bases left unmatched: 15. The CDR3 loop spans 18 amino acids. The CDR3 here is CASSWGQLTFHGNYGYTF. The CDR3 DNA reads as TGTGCCAGCAGTTGGGGACAGTTAACCTTCCATGGTAACTATGGCTACACCTTC.

This chain connects TRBV7-3 to TRBJ2-7; weak D call: TRBD1 (6 bases). Between the trimmed V and J ends, which lost 0 bases and 6 bases, there was a span of 18 bases. Germline CDR1 reads SGHTA; CDR2 reads FQGTGA. This CDR3 has 16 amino acids. The CDR3 is CASSLTWAGASIEQYF. Written as DNA, the CDR3 is TGTGCCAGCAGCTTAACGTGGGCAGGGGCCTCCATCGAGCAGTACTTC.

The J gene is TRBJ2-3, the V gene TRBV7-6; D may correspond to TRBD1 or TRBD2 (6 bases each). Germline lookup yields CDR1 SGHVS and CDR2 FNYEAQ. Deletions cut 1 base from V and 3 bases from J, with 14 bases between. CDR3 length: 16 amino acids. The chain's CDR3 is CASSLVGGGTTDTQYF. CDR3 DNA: TGTGCCAGCAGCTTAGTTGGGGGCGGGACGACAGATACGCAGTATTTT.

The chain links TRBV7-3 to TRBJ2-3; TRBD2 aligns across 11 bases. From germline, CDR1 is SGHTA and CDR2 FQGTGA. Unmatched junction bases numbered 4, after V lost 10 bases and J lost 4 bases. The CDR3 is 13 amino acids. The DNA for the CDR3 is TGTGCCAACCCACTAGCGGGAGCAGATACGCAGTATTTT. Translating it yields CANPLAGADTQYF. Full variable domain (remainder filled in from reference TRBV7-3 and TRBJ2-3): GAGVSQTPSNKVTEKGKYVELRCDPISGHTALYWYRQSLGQGPEFLIYFQGTGAADDSGLPNDRFFAVRPEGSVSTLKIQRTERGDSAVYLCANPLAGADTQYFGPGTRLTVL.

This chain connects TRBV6-1 to TRBJ2-1; TRBD2 might be the D (6 bases). With 7 bases removed from V and 5 bases from J, the gap between germline ends came to 15 bases. The germline V gene encodes CDR1 MNHNS and CDR2 SASEGT. This CDR3 has 14 amino acids. CDR3 in amino acids: CASTRLRGNNEQFF. As DNA, the CDR3 is TGTGCCAGCACCCGATTACGGGGGAACAATGAGCAGTTCTTC.